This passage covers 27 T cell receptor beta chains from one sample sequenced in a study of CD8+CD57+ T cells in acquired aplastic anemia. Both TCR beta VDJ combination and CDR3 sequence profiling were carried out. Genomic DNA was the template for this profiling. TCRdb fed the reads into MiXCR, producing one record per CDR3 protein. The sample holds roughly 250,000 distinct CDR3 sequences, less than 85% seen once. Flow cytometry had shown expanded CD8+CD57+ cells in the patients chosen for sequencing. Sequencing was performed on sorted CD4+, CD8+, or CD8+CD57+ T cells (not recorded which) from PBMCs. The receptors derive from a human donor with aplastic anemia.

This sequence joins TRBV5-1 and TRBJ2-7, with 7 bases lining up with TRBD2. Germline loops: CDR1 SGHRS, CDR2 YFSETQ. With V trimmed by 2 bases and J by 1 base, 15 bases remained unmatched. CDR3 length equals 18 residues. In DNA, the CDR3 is TGCGCCAGCAGCTTTGATCCAGCGGGGCCAGCCCTTTCCTACGAGCAGTACGTC. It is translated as CASSFDPAGPALSYEQYV.

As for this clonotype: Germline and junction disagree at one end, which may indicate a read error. CDR3 sequence (DNA): TGTGCCAGCGGGGGAGCGGGGAACATTACGCACTTC. It is translated as CASGGAGNITHF. V and J are TRBV2 and TRBJ2-4; TRBD2 matches at 7 bases. Per germline, CDR1 SNHLY and CDR2 FYNNEI. The CDR3 totals 12 residues.

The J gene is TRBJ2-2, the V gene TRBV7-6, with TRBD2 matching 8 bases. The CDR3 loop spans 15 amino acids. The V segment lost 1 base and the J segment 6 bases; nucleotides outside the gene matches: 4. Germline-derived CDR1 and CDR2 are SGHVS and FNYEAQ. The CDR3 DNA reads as TGTGCCAGCAGCTTAGGGGCTAGCGGGTCCGGGGAGCTGTTTTTT. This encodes CASSLGASGSGELFF.

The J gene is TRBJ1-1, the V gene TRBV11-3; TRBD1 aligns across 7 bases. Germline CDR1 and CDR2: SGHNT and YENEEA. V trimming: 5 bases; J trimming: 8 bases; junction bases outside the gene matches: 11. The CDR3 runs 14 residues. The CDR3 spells CASSESVEQGEAFF. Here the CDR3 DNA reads TGTGCCAGCAGCGAATCTGTGGAACAGGGGGAAGCTTTCTTT.

Here the CDR3 reads CASSIGGVSGSNEQFF. The CDR3 DNA reads TGTGCCAGCAGCATAGGTGGGGTTAGCGGGAGTAATGAGCAGTTCTTC. The chain combines TRBV19 with TRBJ2-1, with 9 bases identical to TRBD2. Per the germline V gene, CDR1 is LNHDA and CDR2 is SQIVND (reference sequence). The CDR3 contains 16 residues. V gave up 9 bases and J gave up 7 bases; unmatched junction bases: 16.

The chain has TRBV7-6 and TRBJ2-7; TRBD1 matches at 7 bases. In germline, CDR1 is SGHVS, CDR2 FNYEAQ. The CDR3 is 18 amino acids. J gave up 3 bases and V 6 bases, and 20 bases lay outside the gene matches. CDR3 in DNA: TGTGCCAGCAGTTCACACAGGGGCAATTCACCCCTCCACTACGAGCAGTACGTC. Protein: CASSSHRGNSPLHYEQYV.

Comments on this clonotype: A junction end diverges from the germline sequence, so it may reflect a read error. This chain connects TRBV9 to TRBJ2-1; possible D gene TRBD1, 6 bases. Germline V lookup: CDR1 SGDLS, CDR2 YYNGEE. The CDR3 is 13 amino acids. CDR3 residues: CASSEGQIEYQQF. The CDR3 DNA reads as TGTGCCAGCAGTGAAGGACAGATCGAATACCAGCAGTTC.

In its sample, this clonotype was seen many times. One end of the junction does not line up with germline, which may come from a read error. The DNA of the CDR3 is TGTGCCAGTAGTATAGCTAGCGGAGCCTACAATGAGCATTTT. Translating gives CASSIASGAYNEHF. The chain joins TRBV19 to TRBJ2-3, with TRBD2 identical over 7 bases. The CDR3 consists of 14 residues. The germline CDR1 and CDR2 sequences are LNHDA and SQIVND (reference sequence). The variable domain in full, completed from reference TRBV19 and TRBJ2-3, reads DGGITQSPKYLFRKEGQNVTLSCEQNLNHDAMYWYRQDPGQGLRLIYYSQIVNDFQKGDIAEGYSVSREKKESFPLTVTSAQKNPTAFYLCASSIASGAYNEHFGPGTRLTVL.

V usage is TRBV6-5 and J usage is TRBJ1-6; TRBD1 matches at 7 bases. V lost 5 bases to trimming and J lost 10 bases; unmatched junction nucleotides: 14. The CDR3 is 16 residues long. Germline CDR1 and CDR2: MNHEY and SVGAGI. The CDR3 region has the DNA TGTGCCAGCAGTGTAACCGGGACAGTGCGGAGATCACCCCTCCACTTT. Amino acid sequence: CASSVTGTVRRSPLHF.

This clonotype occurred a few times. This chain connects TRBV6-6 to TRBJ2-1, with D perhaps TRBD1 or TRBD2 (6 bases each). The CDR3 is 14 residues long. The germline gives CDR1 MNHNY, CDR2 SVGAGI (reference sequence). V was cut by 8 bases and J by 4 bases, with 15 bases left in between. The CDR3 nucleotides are TGTGCCAGCGGGACTGGGGGCTCTTACAATGAGCAGTTCTTC. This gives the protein CASGTGGSYNEQFF.

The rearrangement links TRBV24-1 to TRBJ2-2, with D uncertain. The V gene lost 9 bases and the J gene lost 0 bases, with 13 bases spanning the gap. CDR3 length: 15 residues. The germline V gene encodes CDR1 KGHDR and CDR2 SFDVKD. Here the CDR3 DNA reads TGTGCCACCGCTACACGAGGCTCGAACACCGGGGAGCTGTTTTTT. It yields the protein CATATRGSNTGELFF.

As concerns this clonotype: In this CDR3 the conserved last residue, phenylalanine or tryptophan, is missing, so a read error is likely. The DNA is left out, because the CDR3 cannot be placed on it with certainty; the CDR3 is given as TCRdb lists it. This CDR3 is CAGGEGGTDTQYVQPG. The chain recombines TRBV2 with TRBJ2-1; TRBD2 is the table's D call, not checked against the DNA. Per the germline V gene, CDR1 is SNHLY and CDR2 is FYNNEI. The CDR3 spans 16 amino acids, including both terminal residues.

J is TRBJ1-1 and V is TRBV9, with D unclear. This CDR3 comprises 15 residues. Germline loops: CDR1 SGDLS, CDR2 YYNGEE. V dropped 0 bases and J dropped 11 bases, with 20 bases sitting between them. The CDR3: CASSVGSATQYDAFF. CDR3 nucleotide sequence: TGTGCCAGCAGCGTAGGTTCCGCAACGCAGTATGATGCTTTCTTT. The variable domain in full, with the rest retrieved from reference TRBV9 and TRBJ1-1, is DSGVTQTPKHLITATGQRVTLRCSPRSGDLSVYWYQQSLDQGLQFLIQYYNGEERAKGNILERFSAQQFPDLHSELNLSSLELGDSALYFCASSVGSATQYDAFFGQGTRLTVV.

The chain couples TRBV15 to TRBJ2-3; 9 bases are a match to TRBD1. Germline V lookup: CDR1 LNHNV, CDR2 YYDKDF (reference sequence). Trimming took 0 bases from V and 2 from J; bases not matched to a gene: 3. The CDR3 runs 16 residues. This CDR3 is CATSRDGDRDTDTQYF. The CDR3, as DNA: TGTGCCACCAGCAGAGACGGGGACAGGGACACAGATACGCAGTATTTT.

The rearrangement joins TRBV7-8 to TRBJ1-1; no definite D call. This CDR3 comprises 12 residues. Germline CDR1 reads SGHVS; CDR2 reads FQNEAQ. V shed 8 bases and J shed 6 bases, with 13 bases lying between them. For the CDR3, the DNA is TGTGCCAGCCTATCAGGAGGAGCTGAAGCTTTCTTT. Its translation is CASLSGGAEAFF.

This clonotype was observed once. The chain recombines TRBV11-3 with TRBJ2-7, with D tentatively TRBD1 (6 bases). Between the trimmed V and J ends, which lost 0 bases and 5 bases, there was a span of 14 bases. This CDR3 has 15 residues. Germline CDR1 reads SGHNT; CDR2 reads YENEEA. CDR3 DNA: TGTGCCAGCAGCTTAGATGTGACAGGAGAGAACGAGCAGTACTTC. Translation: CASSLDVTGENEQYF.

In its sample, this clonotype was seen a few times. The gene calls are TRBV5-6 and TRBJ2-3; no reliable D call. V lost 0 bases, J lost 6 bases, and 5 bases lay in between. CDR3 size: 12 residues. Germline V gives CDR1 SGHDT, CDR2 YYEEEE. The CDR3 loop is CASSLESDTQYF. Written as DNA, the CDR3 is TGTGCCAGCAGCTTGGAGTCGGATACGCAGTATTTT.

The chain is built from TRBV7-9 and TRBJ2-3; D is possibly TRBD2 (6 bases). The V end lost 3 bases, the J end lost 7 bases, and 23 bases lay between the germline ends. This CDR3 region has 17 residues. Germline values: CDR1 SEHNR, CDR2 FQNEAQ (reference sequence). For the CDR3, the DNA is TGTGCCAGCAGCTTGGAGGGGAGCCCCGGTACGCCATATACGCAGTATTTT. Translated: CASSLEGSPGTPYTQYF.

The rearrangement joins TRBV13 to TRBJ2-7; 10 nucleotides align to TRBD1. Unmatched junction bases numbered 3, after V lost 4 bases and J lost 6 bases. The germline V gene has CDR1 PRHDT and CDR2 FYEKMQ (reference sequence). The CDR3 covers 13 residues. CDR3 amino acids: CASSSRDRGEQYF. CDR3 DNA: TGTGCCAGCAGCTCACGGGACAGGGGCGAGCAGTACTTC.

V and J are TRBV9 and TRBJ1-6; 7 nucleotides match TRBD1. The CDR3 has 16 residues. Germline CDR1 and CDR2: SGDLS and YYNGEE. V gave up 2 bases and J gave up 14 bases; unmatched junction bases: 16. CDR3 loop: CASSVGDRQGGNTLHF. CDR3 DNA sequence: TGTGCCAGCAGCGTGGGGGACCGACAGGGAGGAAACACCCTCCACTTT.

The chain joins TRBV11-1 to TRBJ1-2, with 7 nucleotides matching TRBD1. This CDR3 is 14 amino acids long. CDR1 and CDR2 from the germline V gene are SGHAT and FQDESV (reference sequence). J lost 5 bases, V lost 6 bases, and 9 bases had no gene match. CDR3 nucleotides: TGTGCCAGCAGTTCCGATCACAGGGGATATGGCTACACCTTC. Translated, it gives CASSSDHRGYGYTF.

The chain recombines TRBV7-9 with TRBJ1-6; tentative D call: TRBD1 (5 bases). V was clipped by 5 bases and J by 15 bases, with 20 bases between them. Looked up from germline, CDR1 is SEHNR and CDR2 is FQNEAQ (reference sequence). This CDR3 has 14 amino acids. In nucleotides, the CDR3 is TGTGCCAGCAGCCCCGACGGGGGGAAGCCACACCTCCACTTT. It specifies CASSPDGGKPHLHF.

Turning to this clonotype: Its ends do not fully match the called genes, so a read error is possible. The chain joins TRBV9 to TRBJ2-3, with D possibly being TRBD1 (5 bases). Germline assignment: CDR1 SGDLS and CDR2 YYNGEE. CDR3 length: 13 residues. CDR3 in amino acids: CASSVGGQDTDTF. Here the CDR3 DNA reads TGTGCCAGCAGCGTAGGGGGCCAGGACACAGATACTTTT. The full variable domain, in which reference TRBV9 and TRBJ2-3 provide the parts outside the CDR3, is DSGVTQTPKHLITATGQRVTLRCSPRSGDLSVYWYQQSLDQGLQFLIQYYNGEERAKGNILERFSAQQFPDLHSELNLSSLELGDSALYFCASSVGGQDTDTFGPGTRLTVL.

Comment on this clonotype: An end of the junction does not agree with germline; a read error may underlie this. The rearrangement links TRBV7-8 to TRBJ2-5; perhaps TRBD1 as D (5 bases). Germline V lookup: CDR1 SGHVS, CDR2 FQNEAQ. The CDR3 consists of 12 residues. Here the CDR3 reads CAGRVAREAKDF. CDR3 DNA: TGTGCCGGCAGGGTTGCTAGAGAGGCGAAGGACTTC.

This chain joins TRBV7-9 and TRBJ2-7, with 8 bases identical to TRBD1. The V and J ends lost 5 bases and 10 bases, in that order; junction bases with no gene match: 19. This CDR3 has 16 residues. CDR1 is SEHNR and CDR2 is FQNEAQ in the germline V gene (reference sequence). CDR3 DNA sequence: TGTGCCAGCAGCACATCGGGACAGGCATACCTGCACGTTCAGTACGTC. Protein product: CASSTSGQAYLHVQYV.

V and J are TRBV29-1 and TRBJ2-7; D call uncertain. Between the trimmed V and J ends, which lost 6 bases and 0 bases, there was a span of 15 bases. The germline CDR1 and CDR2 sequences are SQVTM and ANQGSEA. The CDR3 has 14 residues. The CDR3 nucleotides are TGCAGCGTCCGTACGGGTCGCCTCTCCTACGAGCAGTACTTC. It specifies CSVRTGRLSYEQYF.

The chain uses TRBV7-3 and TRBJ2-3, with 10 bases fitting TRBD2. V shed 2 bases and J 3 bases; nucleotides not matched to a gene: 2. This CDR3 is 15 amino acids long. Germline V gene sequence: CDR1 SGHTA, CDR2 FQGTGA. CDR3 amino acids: CASSLDSGGTDTQYF. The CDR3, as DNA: TGTGCCAGCAGCTTAGATAGCGGGGGGACAGATACGCAGTATTTT.